These T cell receptor beta chains were read from a single sample in a study of shared clonotypes between healthy human individuals. Data came from immunoSEQ multiplex PCR; TCRdb stores just in-frame clones and leaves some out. The sample lists approximately 500,000 clones, 60% to 80% occurring once. Sequencing was performed on PBMCs. These receptors came from a woman in her thirties or forties in good health. Some clones in this sample may be carry-over from other donors' samples. Each CDR3 is given without its conserved first and last residue. Size values are once, few and many counts, or a class for expanded clones, and some rows have none.

size: .; J: TRBJ2-3; V: TRBV28; CDR3: ASSFDRAGGGTDTQY
size: .; J: TRBJ1-2; V: TRBV5-1; CDR3: ASSLGPQGQTGYGYT
size: .; J: TRBJ1-4; V: TRBV5-4; CDR3: ASSLEGVRGKLF
size: .; J: .; V: TRBV7-9; CDR3: ASKTAGVGEQY
size: .; J: TRBJ2-1; V: TRBV7-3; CDR3: ASSLSGRDEQF
size: few; J: TRBJ1-1; V: TRBV7-3; CDR3: ASSSGTSNTEAF
size: .; J: TRBJ2-3; V: TRBV27; CDR3: ASSPWTGSTDTQY
size: once; J: TRBJ2-2; V: TRBV10-2; CDR3: ASSDPSGTNTGELF
size: .; J: TRBJ2-7; V: TRBV10-3; CDR3: AISESEQGAPYEQY
size: .; J: TRBJ2-1; V: TRBV5-4; CDR3: ASSLDRTSGGGEQF
size: many; J: TRBJ2-5; V: TRBV6-1; CDR3: ASLTGGAETQY
size: .; J: TRBJ2-3; V: TRBV7-2; CDR3: ASIVAGDTQY
size: .; J: TRBJ2-7; V: TRBV6-5; CDR3: ASSLAGAYEQY
size: .; J: TRBJ2-5; V: TRBV18; CDR3: ASSPVEETQY
size: .; J: TRBJ2-6; V: TRBV29-1; CDR3: SVGTSASGANVLT
size: .; J: TRBJ1-5; V: TRBV7-8; CDR3: ASGLQGMSNQPQH
size: few; J: TRBJ2-1; V: TRBV27; CDR3: ASSLNYGVKQF
size: .; J: TRBJ1-1; V: TRBV7-2; CDR3: ASSLVGNGANTEAF
size: .; J: TRBJ2-3; V: TRBV28; CDR3: ASSPRRVRTDTQY
size: .; J: TRBJ1-1; V: TRBV19; CDR3: ASSMLGGFGTEAF
size: .; J: TRBJ2-1; V: TRBV5-1; CDR3: ASSGAGASSYNEQF
size: few; J: TRBJ2-1; V: TRBV7-8; CDR3: ASSLGRKRDRETNEQF
size: .; J: TRBJ1-5; V: TRBV6-6; CDR3: ASTYDPTPPTQPQH
size: .; J: TRBJ1-2; V: TRBV7-8; CDR3: ASSGQGARGYT
size: .; J: TRBJ1-1; V: TRBV7-8; CDR3: ASSLDQNTEAF
size: .; J: TRBJ2-5; V: TRBV2; CDR3: ASSEHETQY
size: .; J: TRBJ2-7; V: TRBV18; CDR3: ASSPQAYEQY
size: .; J: TRBJ2-7; V: TRBV5-6; CDR3: ASSLLAPVLSYEQY
size: .; J: TRBJ2-1; V: TRBV19; CDR3: ASSIPPGGYGNEQF
size: .; J: TRBJ2-5; V: TRBV28; CDR3: ASSRGQTIETQY
size: .; J: TRBJ2-7; V: TRBV27; CDR3: ASSPTSSYEQY